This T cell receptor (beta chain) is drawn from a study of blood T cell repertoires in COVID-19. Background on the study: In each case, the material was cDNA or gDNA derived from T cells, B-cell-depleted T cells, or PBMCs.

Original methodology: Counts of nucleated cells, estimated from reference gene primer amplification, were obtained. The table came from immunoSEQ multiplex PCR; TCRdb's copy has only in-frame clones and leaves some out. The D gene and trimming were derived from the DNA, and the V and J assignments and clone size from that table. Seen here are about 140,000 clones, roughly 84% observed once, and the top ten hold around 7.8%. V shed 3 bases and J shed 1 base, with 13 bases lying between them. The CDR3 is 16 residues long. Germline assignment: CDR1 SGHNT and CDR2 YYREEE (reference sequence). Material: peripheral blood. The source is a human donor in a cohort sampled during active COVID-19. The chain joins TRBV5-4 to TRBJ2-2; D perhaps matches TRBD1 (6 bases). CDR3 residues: CASSSGQYRNTGELFF. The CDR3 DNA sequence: TGTGCCAGCAGCTCAGGACAGTACAGGAACACCGGGGAGCTGTTTTTT.